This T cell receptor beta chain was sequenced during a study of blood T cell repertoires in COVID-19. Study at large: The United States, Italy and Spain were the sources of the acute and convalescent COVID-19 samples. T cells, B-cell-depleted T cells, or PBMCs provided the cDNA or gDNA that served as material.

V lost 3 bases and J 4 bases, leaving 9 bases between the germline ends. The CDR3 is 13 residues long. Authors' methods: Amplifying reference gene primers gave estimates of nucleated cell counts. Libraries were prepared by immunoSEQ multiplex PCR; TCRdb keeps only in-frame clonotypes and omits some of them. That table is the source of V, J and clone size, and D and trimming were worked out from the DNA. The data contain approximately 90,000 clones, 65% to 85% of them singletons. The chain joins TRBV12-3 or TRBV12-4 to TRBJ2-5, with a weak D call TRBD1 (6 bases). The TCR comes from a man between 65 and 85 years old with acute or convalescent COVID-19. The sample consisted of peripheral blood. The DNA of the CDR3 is TGTGCCAGCAGTTTCAGGGGTTCAGAGACCCAGTACTTC. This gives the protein CASSFRGSETQYF.